Listed below are T cell receptor beta chains from one sample, sequenced in a study of T-cell memory formation after mild COVID-19. MiXCR, run by TCRdb on the 5' RACE reads, gives a single entry per CDR3 protein. The table shows a few hundred thousand distinct CDR3 sequences, with about 15% occurring only once. The sequencing input was PBMCs or a T cell subset sorted from them (not recorded which). The receptors were gathered from a man aged 18 to 30 who had mild COVID-19 (a few samples of this study predate the infection). Cell type and time point are not known. Each CDR3 is given with its conserved first and last residue. A D gene is named only where the DNA matches it firmly. Clone size appears in some rows only: once, few, many, or a class for an expanded clone.

TRBJ2-3	TRBV12-5	15	many	-	CASGQGETGTDTQYF	TGTGCTAGTGGACAAGGGGAGACGGGCACAGATACGCAGTATTTT
TRBJ1-3	TRBV15	15	-	TRBD1	CATSRERDRGNTIYF	TGTGCCACCAGCAGAGAGCGGGACAGGGGAAACACCATATATTTT
TRBJ1-2	TRBV28	14	-	TRBD1	CASSPRTGGFGYTF	TGTGCCAGCAGTCCTCGGACAGGGGGGTTTGGCTACACCTTC
TRBJ1-1	TRBV29-1	14	once	TRBD1	CSVEFGRGRAEAFF	TGCAGCGTTGAGTTTGGCAGGGGGCGTGCTGAAGCTTTCTTT
TRBJ1-5	TRBV6-6	15	few	-	CASSFSYSSNQPQHF	TGTGCCAGCAGTTTTTCATATTCTAGCAATCAGCCCCAGCATTTT
TRBJ1-5	TRBV20-1	13	-	TRBD1	CSANVLRQGPQHF	TGCAGTGCTAACGTACTTCGACAGGGGCCCCAGCATTTT
TRBJ1-2	TRBV12-3/TRBV12-4	14	many	TRBD1	CASSFRDRGLGYTF	TGTGCCAGCAGTTTCCGGGACAGGGGGCTTGGCTACACCTTC
TRBJ2-3	TRBV4-3	17	few	-	CASSQDEGGASTDTQYF	TGCGCCAGCAGCCAAGATGAAGGGGGGGCTAGCACAGATACGCAGTATTTT
TRBJ2-5	TRBV5-1	13	many	-	CASSFLSQETQYF	TGCGCCAGCAGCTTTCTCTCCCAAGAGACCCAGTACTTC
TRBJ2-5	TRBV7-2	19	many	TRBD2	CASSLTGPSGGAPQETQYF	TGTGCCAGCAGCTTAACAGGGCCTAGCGGGGGGGCCCCCCAAGAGACCCAGTACTTC
TRBJ2-2	TRBV10-3	16	few	-	CAIRATGLGSTGELFF	TGTGCCATCAGAGCAACGGGACTTGGATCCACCGGGGAGCTGTTTTTT
TRBJ2-1	TRBV11-3	13	-	-	CASSDTEKDEQFF	TGTGCCAGCAGCGATACAGAGAAGGATGAGCAGTTCTTC
TRBJ2-5	TRBV20-1	13	few	TRBD2	CSALAGNQETQYF	TGCAGTGCCCTAGCGGGGAACCAAGAGACCCAGTACTTC
TRBJ2-5	TRBV7-2	16	-	-	CASSPPGTEGLGHQYF	TGTGCCAGCAGCCCCCCTGGGACCGAGGGATTAGGGCACCAGTACTTC
TRBJ1-3	TRBV2	12	-	-	CASSEGGYTIYF	TGTGCCAGCAGTGAAGGTGGCTACACCATATATTTT
TRBJ2-1	TRBV12-3/TRBV12-4	15	few	-	CASQTSGPGVNEQFF	TGTGCCAGCCAAACCTCGGGCCCCGGGGTCAATGAGCAGTTCTTC
TRBJ2-1	TRBV24-1	13	-	-	CATSAPMGNEQFF	TGTGCCACCAGTGCGCCTATGGGCAATGAGCAGTTCTTC
TRBJ1-2	TRBV6-5	15	-	-	CASSYGGRNIYGYTF	TGTGCCAGCAGTTACGGTGGCAGGAATATCTATGGCTACACCTTC
TRBJ1-4	TRBV10-1	15	-	TRBD1	CASSESGTGNEKLFF	TGCGCCAGCAGTGAGTCCGGGACAGGGAATGAAAAACTGTTTTTT
TRBJ2-7	TRBV4-2	17	-	-	CASSQVGGGISSYEQYF	TGTGCCAGCAGCCAAGTTGGGGGGGGCATTAGCTCCTACGAGCAGTACTTC
TRBJ1-2	TRBV7-9	13	few	TRBD1	CASSTEGARGYTF	TGTGCCAGCAGCACCGAGGGGGCAAGGGGCTACACCTTC
TRBJ1-5	TRBV12-3/TRBV12-4	15	many	-	CASCRDSEGHQPQHF	TGTGCCAGCTGCCGGGACTCCGAGGGACATCAGCCCCAGCATTTT
TRBJ1-6	TRBV20-1	14	few	TRBD1	CSARAGTENSPLHF	TGCAGTGCTAGAGCCGGGACAGAGAATTCACCCCTCCACTTT
TRBJ2-7	TRBV25-1	12	many	-	CASSAAGREQYF	TGTGCCAGCAGTGCCGCAGGCAGGGAGCAGTACTTC
TRBJ2-7	TRBV5-1	15	many	TRBD1	CASSQSDRGLYEQYF	TGCGCCAGCAGCCAGTCCGACAGGGGGCTCTACGAGCAGTACTTC
TRBJ1-6	TRBV7-9	14	few	-	CASRGATYNSPLHF	TGTGCCAGCAGGGGGGCGACTTATAATTCACCCCTCCACTTT
TRBJ2-3	TRBV20-1	13	many	TRBD2	CSARTGGPNTQYF	TGCAGTGCTAGGACGGGGGGGCCGAATACGCAGTATTTT
TRBJ2-5	TRBV7-2	14	few	TRBD2	CASTTGLAEETQYF	TGTGCCAGCACCACCGGACTAGCGGAAGAGACCCAGTACTTC
TRBJ2-7	TRBV19	14	-	-	CASSPRESSYEQYF	TGTGCCAGTAGTCCCCGGGAGAGCTCCTACGAGCAGTACTTC
TRBJ2-3	TRBV4-3	14	many	TRBD2	CASSPGLAVDTQYF	TGCGCCAGCAGCCCGGGACTAGCGGTGGATACGCAGTATTTT
TRBJ2-3	TRBV10-3	12	-	-	CAISESLGTQYF	TGTGCCATCAGTGAGTCGTTAGGGACGCAGTATTTT
TRBJ2-4	TRBV9	16	-	-	CASSVDSWAQKNIQYF	TGTGCCAGCAGCGTAGACTCATGGGCGCAAAAAAACATTCAGTACTTC
TRBJ1-2	TRBV7-9	15	-	TRBD1	CASSRQGGWNYGYTF	TGTGCCAGCAGCCGACAGGGCGGCTGGAACTATGGCTACACCTTC
TRBJ1-2	TRBV4-2	16	-	-	CASSQDPDRNPYGYTF	TGTGCCAGCAGCCAAGACCCCGACAGGAACCCCTATGGCTACACCTTC
TRBJ2-5	TRBV27	13	-	-	CASKGYLAETQYF	TGTGCCAGCAAAGGATACTTGGCTGAGACCCAGTACTTC